This T cell receptor beta chain is from a study of T cell changes during pregnancy in multiple sclerosis. Clones were read by immunoSEQ multiplex PCR, and TCRdb kept only the in-frame ones, dropping some. The sample consists of fewer than 55,000 clones, approximately 90% of them appearing once. The CDR3 has 15 residues. The germline V gene has CDR1 MNHNS and CDR2 SASEGT. V lost 1 base to trimming and J lost 0 bases; unmatched junction nucleotides: 0. As for this clone: Distinct nucleotide sequences in the sample also encode this CDR3.

This clonotype originated in a female donor with multiple sclerosis, enrolled in a pregnancy study. The source material was peripheral blood, sampled in the first trimester of pregnancy. The chain joins TRBV6-1 to TRBJ2-7, with TRBD1 matching over 10 bases. CDR3 bases: TGTGCCAGCAGTGAAGGGACAGGGGGCTCCTACGAGCAGTACTTC. As protein: CASSEGTGGSYEQYF.